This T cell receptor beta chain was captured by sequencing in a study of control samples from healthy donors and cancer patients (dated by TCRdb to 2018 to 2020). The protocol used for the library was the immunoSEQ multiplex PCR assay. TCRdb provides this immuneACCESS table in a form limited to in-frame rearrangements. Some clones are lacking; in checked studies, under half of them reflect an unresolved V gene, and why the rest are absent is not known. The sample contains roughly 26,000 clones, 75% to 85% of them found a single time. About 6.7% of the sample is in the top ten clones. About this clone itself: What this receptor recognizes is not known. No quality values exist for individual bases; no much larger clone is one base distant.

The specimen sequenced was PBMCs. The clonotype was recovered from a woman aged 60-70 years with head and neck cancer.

The CDR3 protein is CASSPWTVSYQETQYF. At the DNA level, the sequence is TGTGCCAGCAGCCCTTGGACAGTCTCGTACCAAGAGACCCAGTACTTC. Recombination linked TRBV7-8 to TRBJ2-5; TRBD1 is a possible D gene, resting on 6 matching bases. The CDR3 covers 16 residues, taking in both the cysteine and the phenylalanine. Solely the CDR3 DNA is kept, with 48 bases framed from the first base. V is shortened by 5 bases, J by 0 bases, and the region joining them spans 16 bases. The germline V gene supplies CDR1 SGHVS and CDR2 FQNEAQ. Joined to the reference TRBV7-8 and TRBJ2-5 proteins, this CDR3 gives the full variable domain: GAGVSQSPRYKVAKRGQDVALRCDPISGHVSLFWYQQALGQGPEFLTYFQNEAQLDKSGLPSDRFFAERPEGSVSTLKIQRTQQEDSAVYLCASSPWTVSYQETQYFGPGTRLLVL.